This TCR beta chain was observed in a study of blood T cell repertoires in COVID-19. Study information: The United States, Italy and Spain provided the acute and convalescent COVID-19 samples. PBMCs, B-cell-depleted T cells, or T cells provided the cDNA or gDNA that made up the material.

The germline V gene encodes CDR1 LGHNA and CDR2 YSLEER. With V trimmed by 1 base and J by 6 bases, 6 bases remained unmatched. The CDR3 length is 16 residues. Authors' data handling: Amplification of reference gene primers provided the estimated nucleated cell counts. Sequencing used immunoSEQ multiplex PCR; TCRdb keeps in-frame clones, though not all of them. V and J calls plus clone size are reproduced from that table; the DNA served to infer D and trimming. The sample carries about 300,000 clones, approximately 86% recorded once. This chain links TRBV4-3 with TRBJ1-6; 7 positions match TRBD1. Material: peripheral blood. The sequence derives from a man between 65 and 85 years old with acute or convalescent COVID-19. The CDR3 nucleotides are TGCGCCAGCAGCCAAGGGACAGGATGGCCTAATTCACCCCTCCACTTT. It codes for CASSQGTGWPNSPLHF.